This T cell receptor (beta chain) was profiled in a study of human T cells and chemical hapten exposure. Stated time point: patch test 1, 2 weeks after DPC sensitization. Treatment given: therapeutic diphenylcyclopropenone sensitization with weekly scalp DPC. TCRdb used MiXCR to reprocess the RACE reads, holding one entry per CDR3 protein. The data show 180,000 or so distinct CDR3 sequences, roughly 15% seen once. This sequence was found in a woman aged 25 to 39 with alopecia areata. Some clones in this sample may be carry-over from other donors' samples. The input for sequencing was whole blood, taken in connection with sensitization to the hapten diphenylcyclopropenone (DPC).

CDR3: CSVGGDPYEQYF. CDR3 bases: TGCAGCGTAGGAGGGGACCCCTACGAGCAGTACTTC. V usage is TRBV29-1 and J usage is TRBJ2-7; D might be TRBD2 (6 bases). The CDR3 runs to 12 residues. The germline V and J ends were trimmed by 6 bases and 2 bases, with 11 bases remaining between them. CDR1 is SQVTM, CDR2 ANQGSEA, per germline.